This record looks at one T cell receptor (beta chain) sequence and its context. Its specificity is unknown. This sample was included in a study of shared clonotypes between healthy human individuals. General observations from the study: The study found lower generation probabilities in non-shared clonotypes than in those shared by all four donors. Larger estimated richness was generally recorded for naive subsets relative to memory subsets.

The test was conducted at deep level. Researchers divided each subset's genomic DNA evenly across several immunoSEQ plates. Clones were read by immunoSEQ multiplex PCR, and TCRdb kept only the in-frame ones, dropping some. The sample consists of about 2.1 million clones, around 95% of them appearing once. The CDR3 is 16 amino acids. The V and J ends lost 6 bases and 5 bases respectively, with 20 bases between them. Germline-derived CDR1 and CDR2 are MDHEN and SYDVKM. The naive CD8 population came from CD45RO-negative cells selected for CCR7, without terminally differentiated effector memory CD45RA+ cells.

The gene calls are TRBV28 and TRBJ2-1, with D tentatively TRBD1 (5 bases). This receptor was identified in a man younger than 35 in good health. Some clones in this sample may be carry-over from other donors' samples. The source material was naive CD8+ T cells from PBMCs. The CDR3 region has the DNA TGTGCCAGCAGCTCGTTCACAGGATTCCTAGACAATGAGCAGTTCTTC. This sequence encodes CASSSFTGFLDNEQFF. Looking up the rest from reference TRBV28 and TRBJ2-1 gives the full variable domain: DVKVTQSSRYLVKRTGEKVFLECVQDMDHENMFWYRQDPGLGLRLIYFSYDVKMKEKGDIPEGYSVSREKKERFSLILESASTNQTSMYLCASSSFTGFLDNEQFFGPGTRLTVL.